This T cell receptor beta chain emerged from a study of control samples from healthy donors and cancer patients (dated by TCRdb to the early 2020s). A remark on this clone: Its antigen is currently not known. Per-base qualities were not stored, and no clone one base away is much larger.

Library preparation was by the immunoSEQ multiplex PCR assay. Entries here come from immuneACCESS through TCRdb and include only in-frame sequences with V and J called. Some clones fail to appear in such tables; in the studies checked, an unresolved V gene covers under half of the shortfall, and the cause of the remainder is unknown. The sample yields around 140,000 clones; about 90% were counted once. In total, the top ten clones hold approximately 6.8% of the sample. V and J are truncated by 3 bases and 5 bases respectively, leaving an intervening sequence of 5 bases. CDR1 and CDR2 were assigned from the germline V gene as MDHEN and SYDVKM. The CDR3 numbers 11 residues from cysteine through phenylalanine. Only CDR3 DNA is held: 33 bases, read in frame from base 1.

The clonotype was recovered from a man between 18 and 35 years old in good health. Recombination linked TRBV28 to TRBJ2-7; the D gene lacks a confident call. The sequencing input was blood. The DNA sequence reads TGTGCCAGCAGTTTCCGAAACGAGCAGTACTTC. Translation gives CASSFRNEQYF.